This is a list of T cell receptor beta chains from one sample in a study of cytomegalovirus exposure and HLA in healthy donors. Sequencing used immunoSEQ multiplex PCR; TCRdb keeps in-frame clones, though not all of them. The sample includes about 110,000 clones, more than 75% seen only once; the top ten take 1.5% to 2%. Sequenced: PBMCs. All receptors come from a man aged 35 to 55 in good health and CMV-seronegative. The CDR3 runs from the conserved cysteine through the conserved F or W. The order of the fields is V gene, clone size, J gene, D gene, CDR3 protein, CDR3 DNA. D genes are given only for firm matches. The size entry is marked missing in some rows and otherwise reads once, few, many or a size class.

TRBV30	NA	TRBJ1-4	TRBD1	CAWSVDSGGGEKLFF	TGTGCCTGGAGTGTAGACTCAGGGGGAGGAGAAAAACTGTTTTTT
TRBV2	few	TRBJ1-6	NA	CASIGQVSPLHF	TGTGCCAGCATAGGCCAGGTCTCACCCCTCCACTTT
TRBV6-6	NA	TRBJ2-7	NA	CASSSPQGSYEQYF	TGTGCCAGCAGTTCCCCTCAGGGTAGCTACGAGCAGTACTTC
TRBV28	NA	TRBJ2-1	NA	CASTLPGSYNEQFF	TGTGCCAGCACCCTTCCAGGGTCCTACAATGAGCAGTTCTTC
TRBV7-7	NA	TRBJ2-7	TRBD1	CASSLDCRTGYYEQYF	TGTGCCAGCAGCTTAGACTGCCGGACAGGGTACTACGAGCAGTACTTC
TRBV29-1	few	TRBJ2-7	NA	CSVVIQTYEQYF	TGCAGCGTTGTGATACAGACCTACGAGCAGTACTTC
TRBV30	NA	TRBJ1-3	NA	CAWSRSGNTIYF	TGTGCCTGGAGTCGGTCCGGAAACACCATATATTTT
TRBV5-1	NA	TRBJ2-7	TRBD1	CASSLGQGSYEQYF	TGCGCCAGCAGCTTGGGACAGGGGTCCTACGAGCAGTACTTC
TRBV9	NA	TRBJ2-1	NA	CASSVSQGSYNEQFF	TGTGCCAGCAGCGTTAGCCAGGGCTCCTACAATGAGCAGTTCTTC
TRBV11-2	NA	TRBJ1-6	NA	CASSSPRGNSPLHF	TGTGCCAGCAGCTCCCCCAGGGGAAATTCACCCCTCCACTTT
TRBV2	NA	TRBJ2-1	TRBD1	CASRPSGTGNVEQFF	TGTGCCAGCAGACCCTCCGGGACAGGGAACGTTGAGCAGTTCTTC
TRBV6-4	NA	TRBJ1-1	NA	CASSDQMNTEAFF	TGTGCCAGCAGTGACCAGATGAACACTGAAGCTTTCTTT
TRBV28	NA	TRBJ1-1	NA	CASSSTRTEAFF	TGTGCCAGCAGTTCGACGCGGACTGAAGCTTTCTTT
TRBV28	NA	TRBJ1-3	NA	CASSLWDSQLSSIYF	TGTGCCAGCAGTTTATGGGACTCCCAACTAAGTTCCATATATTTT
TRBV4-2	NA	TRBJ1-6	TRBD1	CASRGTGQDNSPLHF	TGTGCCAGCAGAGGAACGGGACAGGATAATTCACCCCTCCACTTT
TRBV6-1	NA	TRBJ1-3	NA	CASSEAPGNTIYF	TGTGCCAGCAGTGAAGCCCCGGGAAACACCATATATTTT
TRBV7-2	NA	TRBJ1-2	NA	CASSKTANYGYTF	TGTGCCAGCAGCAAGACAGCGAACTATGGCTACACCTTC
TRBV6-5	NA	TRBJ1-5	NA	CASSTQRGNQPQHF	TGTGCCAGCAGTACCCAGCGAGGTAATCAGCCCCAGCATTTT
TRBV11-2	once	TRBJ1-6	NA	CASSLKVDTSNSPLHF	TGTGCCAGCAGCTTAAAAGTAGACACGTCTAATTCACCCCTCCACTTT
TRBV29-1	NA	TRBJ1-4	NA	CSVFNEKLFF	TGCAGCGTCTTTAATGAAAAACTGTTTTTT
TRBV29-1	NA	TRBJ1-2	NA	CSGGTGSPNGYTF	TGCAGCGGCGGGACCGGGAGCCCTAATGGCTACACCTTC